This T cell receptor beta chain is drawn from a study of blood T cell repertoires in COVID-19. Study-wide background: Sources were T cells, B-cell-depleted T cells, or PBMCs; the material itself was cDNA or gDNA.

Comment on this clone: The junction differs from germline at one of its ends, possibly a read error.

While infection was still active, Seattle patients were enrolled and then followed longitudinally. Profiling relied on immunoSEQ multiplex PCR, and the TCRdb table lists in-frame clones only, not all of them. The sample lists around 50,000 clones; roughly 87% were seen once. The CDR3 sequence is 12 residues long. Germline V gene data show CDR1 as SEHNR and CDR2 as FQNEAQ (reference sequence). The receptor was isolated from a woman of 80 years or more with COVID-19, enrolled during active disease. Input material: peripheral blood. The chain links TRBV7-9 to TRBJ1-2; TRBD1 matches at 7 bases. The CDR3 loop is CASSLNGQVPFF. In DNA form, the CDR3 reads TGTGCCAGCAGTCTCAACGGACAGGTCCCTTTCTTC.